The 7 T cell receptor beta chains below all came from one sample that was sequenced in a study of cytomegalovirus exposure and HLA in healthy donors. PCR amplification relied on 60 Vbeta primers (plus 13 Jbeta primers). Measured with immunoSEQ multiplex PCR; TCRdb has only the in-frame clones, and not every one. The data include 170,000 or so clones; the top ten clones carry approximately 2%. Input material: PBMCs. All receptors come from a man aged 25-40 years in good health and CMV-seronegative.

This chain connects TRBV29-1 to TRBJ1-3; a weak D match, TRBD1 (6 bases). V was trimmed by 6 bases and J by 0 bases, leaving 12 bases between them. The germline V gene encodes CDR1 SQVTM and CDR2 ANQGSEA. This CDR3 has 14 amino acids. The CDR3 bases are TGCAGCGTAACAGGGCCAAACTCTGGAAACACCATATATTTT. Protein: CSVTGPNSGNTIYF.

This sequence joins TRBV14 and TRBJ2-1; 8 nucleotides line up with TRBD2. CDR1 is SGHDN and CDR2 is FVKESK in the germline V gene. The CDR3 consists of 16 residues. The V and J ends lost 1 base and 4 bases, in that order; junction bases with no gene match: 6. For the CDR3, the DNA is TGTGCCAGCAGCCAAGGAAGCGGGAGAGCATACAATGAGCAGTTCTTC. Its translation: CASSQGSGRAYNEQFF.

This chain links TRBV9 with TRBJ1-2; 8 bases match TRBD1. The CDR3 totals 15 residues. With V trimmed by 0 bases and J by 1 base, 2 bases remained unmatched. Germline V CDR1 and CDR2: SGDLS, YYNGEE. CDR3 DNA sequence: TGTGCCAGCAGCGTAGGACAGGGGATTAACTATGGCTACACCTTC. It yields the protein CASSVGQGINYGYTF.

The rearrangement joins TRBV7-9 to TRBJ2-1; D unresolved. V gave up 5 bases and J gave up 7 bases, with 15 bases separating them. From germline, CDR1 is SEHNR and CDR2 FQNEAQ (reference sequence). The CDR3 runs to 14 residues. Here the CDR3 DNA reads TGTGCCAGCAGCCCATTGGCAACGTCGAATGAGCAGTTCTTC. This encodes CASSPLATSNEQFF. Combining the CDR3 with reference TRBV7-9 and TRBJ2-1 gives the whole variable domain DTGVSQNPRHKITKRGQNVTFRCDPISEHNRLYWYRQTLGQGPEFLTYFQNEAQLEKSRLLSDRFSAERPKGSFSTLEIQRTEQGDSAMYLCASSPLATSNEQFFGPGTRLTVL.

The CDR3 DNA reads as TGTGCCAGCAGGGGACAGGGGAGTTTAAACATTCAGTACTTC. This codes for CASRGQGSLNIQYF. The chain carries TRBV28 and TRBJ2-4; 10 bases align to TRBD1. The length of the CDR3 is 14 residues. The germline V gene encodes CDR1 MDHEN and CDR2 SYDVKM. V lost 6 bases to trimming and J lost 6 bases; unmatched junction nucleotides: 5.

V usage is TRBV5-6 and J usage is TRBJ2-5; tentatively, D is TRBD1 (6 bases). Judging by the DNA end, TRBJ2-7 fits better; the J call may be wrong. Germline values: CDR1 SGHDT, CDR2 YYEEEE. The CDR3 sequence is 15 residues long. This CDR3 reads CASSFNFLGANEQYF. DNA of the CDR3: TGTGCCAGCAGCTTTAACTTCTTGGGGGCCAACGAGCAGTACTTC.

This chain connects TRBV18 to TRBJ2-7, with a weak D call TRBD1 (6 bases). V lost 2 bases and J lost 0, with 11 bases in between. Germline CDR1 KGHSH, CDR2 LQKENI. The CDR3 is made up of 15 amino acids. CDR3 bases: TGTGCCAGCTCACCAAATGAGGACAGCTCCTACGAGCAGTACTTC. Amino acid sequence: CASSPNEDSSYEQYF.